This entry is about one TCR beta chain. With 60 Vbeta and 13 Jbeta primers, the PCR was carried out. Using immunoSEQ multiplex PCR, the repertoire was profiled, and TCRdb retains in-frame clones only, with some absent. The sample includes 75,000 to 90,000 clones, 85% seen only once; the top ten take about 7%. This record belongs to a study of cytomegalovirus exposure and HLA in healthy donors. The V gene end was trimmed by 4 bases and the J gene end by 6 bases; junction bases not matched to a gene: 13. The length of the CDR3 is 16 residues. CDR1 MGHDK and CDR2 SYGVNS come from the germline V gene. The source of this sequence is a man aged 35 to 55 in good health and CMV-seropositive. The rearrangement joins TRBV25-1 to TRBJ2-3; 7 nucleotides agree with TRBD2. Input material: PBMCs. CDR3 amino acids: CASSARTSRGRDTQYF. The DNA for the CDR3 is TGTGCCAGCAGTGCCCGGACTAGTAGAGGCAGGGATACGCAGTATTTT. The full variable domain, in which reference TRBV25-1 and TRBJ2-3 provide the parts outside the CDR3, is EADIYQTPRYLVIGTGKKITLECSQTMGHDKMYWYQQDPGMELHLIHYSYGVNSTEKGDLSSESTVSRIRTEHFPLTLESARPSHTSQYLCASSARTSRGRDTQYFGPGTRLTVL.